These 15 T cell receptor beta chains share one sample of origin, sequenced in a study of PD-1 blockade in mismatch repair-deficient tumors. Repertoires were generated with immunoSEQ multiplex PCR, while TCRdb's copy carries only in-frame clones and drops some. The table records some 85,000 clones, 65% to 85% of them present only once. The input for sequencing was peripheral blood, taken 44 weeks after starting pembrolizumab. These receptors all stem from an adult with mismatch repair-deficient cancer.

This sequence joins TRBV27 and TRBJ1-2; D ambiguous. Germline lookup yields CDR1 MNHEY and CDR2 SMNVEV (reference sequence). The CDR3 spans 16 residues. V was cut by 5 bases and J by 2 bases, with 18 bases left in between. CDR3 amino acids: CASSDHRTTRNYGYTF. The CDR3 DNA reads TGTGCCAGCAGTGATCACCGGACCACTCGAAACTATGGCTACACCTTC.

The chain employs TRBV7-2 and TRBJ1-5; tentative D call: TRBD1 (5 bases). The germline V gene encodes CDR1 SGHTA and CDR2 FQGNSA. The CDR3 is made up of 17 amino acids. Trimming stripped 1 base from V and 2 bases from J, with 15 bases between. As DNA, the CDR3 is TGTGCCAGCAGCTTAGTGAAGGGGCGGATCGGCAATCAGCCCCAGCATTTT. Protein sequence: CASSLVKGRIGNQPQHF.

For the CDR3, the DNA is TGCGCCAGCAGCTTGGAGGCTAGCGGTTACAATGAGCAGTTCTTC. As protein: CASSLEASGYNEQFF. The chain couples TRBV5-1 to TRBJ2-1; 7 bases are shared with TRBD2. The length of the CDR3 is 15 residues. The V gene end was trimmed by 0 bases and the J gene end by 4 bases; junction bases not matched to a gene: 4. Germline loops: CDR1 SGHRS, CDR2 YFSETQ.

The rearrangement links TRBV30 to TRBJ1-1, with a tentative D call TRBD1 (6 bases). The CDR3 totals 14 residues. Germline CDR1 and CDR2: GTSNPN and SVGIG (reference sequence). V lost 4 bases and J 4 bases, leaving 16 bases between the germline ends. The CDR3 sequence: CAWTGGPLGTEAFF. The CDR3 coding sequence is TGTGCCTGGACCGGGGGCCCCCTGGGCACTGAAGCTTTCTTT.

The gene calls are TRBV5-4 and TRBJ2-7, with 8 bases lining up with TRBD2. Per germline, CDR1 SGHNT and CDR2 YYREEE (reference sequence). Trimming removed 0 bases from V and 2 bases from J; junction bases left unmatched: 7. CDR3 length: 16 amino acids. CDR3 amino acids: CASSLGSGLVAYEQYF. CDR3 sequence (DNA): TGTGCCAGCAGCTTGGGTTCGGGACTAGTAGCCTACGAGCAGTACTTC.

Remarks on this clone: The junction departs from the called germline gene at one end, perhaps through a read error. V and J are TRBV7-7 and TRBJ2-7; 7 bases are a match to TRBD1. Germline CDR1 SSHAT, CDR2 FNYEAQ (reference sequence). The CDR3 is made up of 14 amino acids. The CDR3 nucleotides are TGTGCTAGCAGCTTAGGGGCACAGGGGTACGAGCAGTACTTC. It specifies CASSLGAQGYEQYF.

The chain is built from TRBV19 and TRBJ1-1, with D possibly matching TRBD1 (5 bases). CDR1 LNHDA and CDR2 SQIVND come from the germline V gene (reference sequence). There are 15 residues in the CDR3. V gave up 4 bases and J gave up 1 base, with 13 bases separating them. Here the CDR3 reads CASSTQGLRNTEAFF. The CDR3 coding sequence is TGTGCCAGTAGTACCCAGGGACTCAGGAACACTGAAGCTTTCTTT.

The chain has TRBV6-5 and TRBJ2-7; 9 nucleotides align to TRBD2. V gave up 4 bases and J gave up 4 bases; unmatched junction bases: 11. The CDR3 length is 16 residues. Germline V lookup: CDR1 MNHEY, CDR2 SVGAGI. CDR3 loop: CASSSSSRTSVYEQYF. The DNA for the CDR3 is TGTGCCAGCAGTTCTTCCTCTCGGACTAGCGTGTACGAGCAGTACTTC.

The V gene is TRBV7-3, the J gene TRBJ2-1; 11 bases fit TRBD2. Germline CDR1 reads SGHTA; CDR2 reads FQGTGA. The junction had 1 base not matched to a gene; V was cut back by 0 bases and J by 6 bases. The CDR3 length is 15 residues. Written as DNA, the CDR3 is TGTGCCAGCAGCTTAACACTAGCGGGAGTCAATGAGCAGTTCTTC. This encodes CASSLTLAGVNEQFF.

This clone was observed a few times. V usage is TRBV7-2 and J usage is TRBJ1-1, with D unresolved. V lost 1 base, J lost 5 bases, and 8 bases lay in between. Germline V CDR1 and CDR2: SGHTA, FQGNSA. The CDR3 is 13 residues long. CDR3 in amino acids: CASSLGPATEAFF. CDR3 DNA: TGTGCCAGCAGCTTAGGGCCGGCTACTGAAGCTTTCTTT.

The chain joins TRBV5-5 to TRBJ1-4; D uncertain. This CDR3 has 13 residues. V was clipped by 0 bases and J by 7 bases, with 7 bases between them. Germline assignment: CDR1 SGHKS and CDR2 YYEKEE (reference sequence). Here the CDR3 reads CASSLVPVEKLFF. The CDR3 coding sequence is TGTGCCAGCAGCTTGGTGCCGGTTGAAAAACTGTTTTTT.

This rearrangement joins TRBV7-9 to TRBJ1-5; 9 bases match TRBD1. V shed 6 bases, J shed 5 bases, and the junction held 5 bases outside the gene matches. The germline CDR1 and CDR2 sequences are SEHNR and FQNEAQ (reference sequence). CDR3 length: 14 residues. The CDR3 here is CASSRQGDYQPQHF. CDR3 sequence (DNA): TGTGCCAGCAGTAGACAGGGGGATTATCAGCCCCAGCATTTT.

The chain links TRBV5-8 to TRBJ2-5; 7 nucleotides align to TRBD2. The germline gives CDR1 SGHTS, CDR2 YDEGEE. With 1 base clipped from V and 5 bases from J, the junction kept 17 bases outside the gene matches. The CDR3 covers 18 residues. DNA of the CDR3: TGTGCCAGCAGCTTGATAATCGGACACCATTCCGGGGGGGAGACCCAGTACTTC. It specifies CASSLIIGHHSGGETQYF. Together with reference TRBV5-8 and TRBJ2-5, the CDR3 gives the full variable domain: EAGVTQSPTHLIKTRGQQATLRCSPISGHTSVYWYQQALGLGLQFLLWYDEGEERNRGNFPPRFSGRQFPNYSSELNVNALELEDSALYLCASSLIIGHHSGGETQYFGPGTRLLVL.

The chain has TRBV4-1 and TRBJ2-5, with 7 bases lining up with TRBD2. The ends lost 1 base at V and 2 bases at J; junction bases unmatched: 4. The CDR3 sequence is 15 residues long. Germline-derived CDR1 and CDR2 are MGHRA and YSYEKL. CDR3 coding DNA: TGCGCCAGCAGCCAAGTACTAGCGACTCAAGAGACCCAGTACTTC. Amino acids: CASSQVLATQETQYF.

V and J are TRBV5-4 and TRBJ1-1; D ambiguous. Germline V gene lookup returns CDR1 SGHNT and CDR2 YYREEE (reference sequence). The CDR3 is 13 residues long. V lost 2 bases, J lost 1 base, and 6 bases lay in between. CDR3 nucleotides: TGTGCCAGCAGCTTTGATTCGAACACTGAAGCTTTCTTT. It is translated as CASSFDSNTEAFF.